The T cell receptor (beta chain) described here comes from a study of T-cell reconstitution after alpha-beta-depleted transplantation in children. In its sample, this clonotype was seen many times. The ends were cut back, 5 bases at V and 3 bases at J, with 10 bases in the middle. The CDR3 is made up of 14 amino acids. Looked up from germline, CDR1 is SGHTA and CDR2 is FQGNSA. Molecular barcoding with unique molecular identifiers was used for the TCRbeta library. TCRdb processed the PCR reads anew with MiXCR; each CDR3 protein has one entry. The data hold roughly 220,000 distinct CDR3 sequences, with more than 7.5% observed a single time.

The chain joins TRBV7-2 to TRBJ2-2, with D possibly TRBD2 on 6 matching bases. This specimen consisted of PBMCs from the stem cell graft donor, obtained from the stem cell graft. This clonotype was obtained from a human donor who donated a stem cell graft to a child with SCID. CDR3 sequence: CASSPWRDTGELFF. The CDR3 DNA reads as TGTGCCAGCAGCCCATGGAGGGACACCGGGGAGCTGTTTTTT. Filled out from reference TRBV7-2 and TRBJ2-2, the complete variable domain reads GAGVSQSPSNKVTEKGKDVELRCDPISGHTALYWYRQSLGQGLEFLIYFQGNSAPDKSGLPSDRFSAERTGGSVSTLTIQRTQQEDSAVYLCASSPWRDTGELFFGEGSRLTVL.